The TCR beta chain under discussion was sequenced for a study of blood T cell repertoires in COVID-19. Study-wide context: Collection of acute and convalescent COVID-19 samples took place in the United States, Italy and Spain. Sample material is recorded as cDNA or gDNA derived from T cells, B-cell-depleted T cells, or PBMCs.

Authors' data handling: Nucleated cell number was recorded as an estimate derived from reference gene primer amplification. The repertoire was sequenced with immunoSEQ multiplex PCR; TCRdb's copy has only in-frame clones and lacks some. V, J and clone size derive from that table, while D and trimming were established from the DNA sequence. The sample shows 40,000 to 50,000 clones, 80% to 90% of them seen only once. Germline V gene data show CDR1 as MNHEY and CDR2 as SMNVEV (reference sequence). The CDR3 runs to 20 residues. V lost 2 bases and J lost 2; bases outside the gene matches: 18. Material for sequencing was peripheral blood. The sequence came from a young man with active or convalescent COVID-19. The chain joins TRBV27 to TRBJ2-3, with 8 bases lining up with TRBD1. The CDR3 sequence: CASSLAGRGRVPTPTDTQYF. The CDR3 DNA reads TGTGCCAGCAGTTTAGCGGGCAGGGGGCGGGTTCCAACCCCCACAGATACGCAGTATTTT.